This is a list of T cell receptor beta chains from one sample in a study of blood T cell repertoires in COVID-19. Produced via immunoSEQ multiplex PCR; TCRdb's table is partial and in-frame only. Altogether about 140,000 clones are present, around 87% being singletons, with the ten largest covering roughly two fifths. The sequenced material came from peripheral blood. The receptor set was obtained from a man aged 50-59 years who had recovered from COVID-19. Both conserved end residues are part of each CDR3. The D gene is left open where the match is weak. Clone size, where shown, is once, few, many, or a class for clones that have expanded.

d_gene	abundance	v_gene	j_gene	CDR3nt	CDR3aa
TRBD1	.	TRBV5-6	TRBJ2-1	TGTGCCAGCAGCTTGGCAGGACAGGGGTGGGGTGAGCAGTTCTTC	CASSLAGQGWGEQFF
.	.	TRBV6-1	TRBJ1-2	TGTGCCAGCAGTGAAGACAGAATGGGCGGCTACACCTTC	CASSEDRMGGYTF
TRBD1	once	TRBV19	TRBJ2-5	TGTGCCAGTAGTCGGGACAGACAAGAGACCCAGTACTTC	CASSRDRQETQYF
TRBD2	once	TRBV7-8	TRBJ2-3	TGTGCCAGCAGCTTAGATCCAGCGGGGGGGCCAGCAGATACGCAGTATTTT	CASSLDPAGGPADTQYF
TRBD1	.	TRBV19	TRBJ1-1	TGTGCCAGTAGTGCAAGACAGGGGAATGAAGCTTTCTTT	CASSARQGNEAFF
.	once	TRBV7-6	TRBJ2-2	TGTGCCAGCAGCTTGGGTGTGGACAGCGCCTTCACCGGGGAGCTGTTTTTT	CASSLGVDSAFTGELFF
TRBD1	.	TRBV5-4	TRBJ1-1	TGTGCCAGCAGCCTAGGACAGGGGAAACCGGGAGATGAAGCTTTCTTT	CASSLGQGKPGDEAFF
TRBD1	few	TRBV2	TRBJ1-4	TGTGCCAGCAGTGACGAGTGGGGGACAGGGGGTAGGCCGGAAAAACTGTTTTTT	CASSDEWGTGGRPEKLFF
TRBD1	.	TRBV7-2	TRBJ1-1	TGTGCCAGCAGCTTGGGGTTAGGGATGGGGACAGGCGTGAACACTGAAGCTTTCTTT	CASSLGLGMGTGVNTEAFF
TRBD1	.	TRBV15	TRBJ1-5	TGTGCCACCAGCAGAGATATTTCAGGGGGCGCGAAGCCCCAGCATTTT	CATSRDISGGAKPQHF
.	.	TRBV6-5	TRBJ1-4	TGTGCCAGCAGTACCTTGGAGGGGGGGCAACTGTTTTTT	CASSTLEGGQLFF
.	.	TRBV4-3	TRBJ2-7	TGCGCCAGCAGCCAAGATGCACAAACCTACGAGCAGTACTTC	CASSQDAQTYEQYF
TRBD2	.	TRBV11-2	TRBJ2-7	TGTGCCAGCAGCTTAGACCAATTAGCGGGGGGCGGCTACGAGCAGTACTTC	CASSLDQLAGGGYEQYF
TRBD1	.	TRBV6-5	TRBJ2-2	TGTGCCAGCGGGACAGGGGTCACCGGGGAGCTGTTTTTT	CASGTGVTGELFF
TRBD2	.	TRBV5-1	TRBJ2-3	TGCGCCAGCAGCCTGGGACCGAACCGCGGGGGAGATACGCAGTATTTT	CASSLGPNRGGDTQYF
.	.	TRBV6-5	TRBJ2-1	TGTGCCAGCAGGGCCCCTCCTATGCGGTGGGTCTTC	CASRAPPMRWVF
TRBD1	.	TRBV4-1	TRBJ2-7	TGCGCCAGCAGCCAAGTTTTGGGACAGGGGGCTTACGAGCAGTACTTC	CASSQVLGQGAYEQYF